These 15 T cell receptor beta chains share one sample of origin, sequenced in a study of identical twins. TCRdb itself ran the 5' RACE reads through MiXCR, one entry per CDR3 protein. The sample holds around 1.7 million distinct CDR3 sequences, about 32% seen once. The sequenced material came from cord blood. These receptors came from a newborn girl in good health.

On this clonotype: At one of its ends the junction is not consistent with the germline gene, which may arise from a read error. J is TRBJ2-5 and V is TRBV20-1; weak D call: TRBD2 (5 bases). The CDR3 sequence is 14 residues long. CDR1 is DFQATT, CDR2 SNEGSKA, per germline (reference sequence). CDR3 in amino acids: CNASPLTGDNEQYF. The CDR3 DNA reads TGCAATGCTAGCCCACTAACCGGCGACAATGAGCAGTACTTC.

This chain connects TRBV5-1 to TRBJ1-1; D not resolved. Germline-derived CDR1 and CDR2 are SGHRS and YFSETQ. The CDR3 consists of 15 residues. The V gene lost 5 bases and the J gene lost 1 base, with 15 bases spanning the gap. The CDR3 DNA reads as TGCGCCAGCAGGGAAGGGTTTTCTTGGAACACTGAAGCTTTCTTT. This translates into CASREGFSWNTEAFF.

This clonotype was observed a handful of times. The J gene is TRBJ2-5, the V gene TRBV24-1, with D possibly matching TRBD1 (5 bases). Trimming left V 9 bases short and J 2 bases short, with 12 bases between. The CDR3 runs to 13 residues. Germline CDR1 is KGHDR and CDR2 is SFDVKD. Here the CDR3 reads CATAWQGQETQYF. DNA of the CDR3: TGTGCCACCGCGTGGCAGGGACAAGAGACCCAGTACTTC.

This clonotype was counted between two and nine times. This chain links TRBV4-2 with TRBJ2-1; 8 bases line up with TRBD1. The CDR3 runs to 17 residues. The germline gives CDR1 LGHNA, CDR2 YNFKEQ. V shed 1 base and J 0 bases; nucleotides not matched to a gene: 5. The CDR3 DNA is TGTGCCAGCAGCCAAGTTACAGGGGGGAGCTCCTACAATGAGCAGTTCTTC. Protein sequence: CASSQVTGGSSYNEQFF.

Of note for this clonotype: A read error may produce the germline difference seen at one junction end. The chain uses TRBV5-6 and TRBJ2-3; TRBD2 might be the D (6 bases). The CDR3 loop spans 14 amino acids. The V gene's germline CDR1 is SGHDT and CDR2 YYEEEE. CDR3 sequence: CASSPGTPPDAQYF. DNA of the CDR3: TGTGCCAGCAGCCCGGGGACTCCCCCAGATGCGCAGTATTTT.

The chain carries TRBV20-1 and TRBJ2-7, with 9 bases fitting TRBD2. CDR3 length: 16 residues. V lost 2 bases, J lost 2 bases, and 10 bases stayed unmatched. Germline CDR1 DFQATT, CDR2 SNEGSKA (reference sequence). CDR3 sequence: CSARPAVGLAPYEQYF. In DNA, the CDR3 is TGCAGTGCTAGACCCGCAGTGGGACTAGCCCCCTACGAGCAGTACTTC.

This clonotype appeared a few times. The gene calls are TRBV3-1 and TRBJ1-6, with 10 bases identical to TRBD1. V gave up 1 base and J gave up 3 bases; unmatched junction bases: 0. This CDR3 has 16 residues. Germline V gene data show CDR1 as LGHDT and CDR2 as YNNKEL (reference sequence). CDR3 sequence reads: CASSQGTGGYNSPLHF. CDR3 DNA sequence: TGTGCCAGCAGCCAAGGGACAGGGGGCTATAATTCACCCCTCCACTTT.

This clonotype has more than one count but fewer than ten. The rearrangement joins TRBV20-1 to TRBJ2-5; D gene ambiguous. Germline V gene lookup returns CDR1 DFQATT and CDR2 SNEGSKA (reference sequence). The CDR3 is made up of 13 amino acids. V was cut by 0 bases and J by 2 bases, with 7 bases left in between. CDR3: CSARDRVQETQYF. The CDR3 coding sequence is TGCAGTGCTAGAGATCGGGTTCAAGAGACCCAGTACTTC.

The CDR3 DNA reads TGCAGTGCCCCACAGGGCCTCTCCTATAATTCACCCCTCCACTTT. This sequence encodes CSAPQGLSYNSPLHF. J is TRBJ1-6 and V is TRBV20-1; D is possibly TRBD1 (6 bases). Per germline, CDR1 DFQATT and CDR2 SNEGSKA (reference sequence). V lost 6 bases and J 0 bases, leaving 12 bases between the germline ends. This CDR3 region has 15 residues.

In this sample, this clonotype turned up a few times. CDR3 loop: CASSWGVGELFF. The CDR3, as DNA: TGTGCCAGCAGTTGGGGGGTCGGGGAGCTGTTTTTT. The J gene is TRBJ2-2, the V gene TRBV12-3 or TRBV12-4; possibly TRBD2 for D (6 bases). Trimming removed 4 bases from V and 7 bases from J, with 7 bases in between. This CDR3 has 12 amino acids.

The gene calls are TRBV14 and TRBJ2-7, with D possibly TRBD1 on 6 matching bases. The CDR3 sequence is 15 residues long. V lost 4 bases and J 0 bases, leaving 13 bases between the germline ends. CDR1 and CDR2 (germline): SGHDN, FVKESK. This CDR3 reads CASSRARDNSYEQYF. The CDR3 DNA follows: TGTGCCAGCAGCCGAGCCCGGGACAACTCCTACGAGCAGTACTTC. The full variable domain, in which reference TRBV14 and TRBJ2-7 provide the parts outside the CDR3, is EAGVTQFPSHSVIEKGQTVTLRCDPISGHDNLYWYRRVMGKEIKFLLHFVKESKQDESGMPNNRFLAERTGGTYSTLKVQPAELEDSGVYFCASSRARDNSYEQYFGPGTRLTVT.

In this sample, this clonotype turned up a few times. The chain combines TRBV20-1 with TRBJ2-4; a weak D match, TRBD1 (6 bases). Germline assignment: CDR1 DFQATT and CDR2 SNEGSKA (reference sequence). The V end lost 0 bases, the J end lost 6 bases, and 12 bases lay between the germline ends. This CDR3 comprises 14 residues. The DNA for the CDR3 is TGCAGTGCTAGAGATCAGGGGTTCGGAAACATTCAGTACTTC. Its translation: CSARDQGFGNIQYF.

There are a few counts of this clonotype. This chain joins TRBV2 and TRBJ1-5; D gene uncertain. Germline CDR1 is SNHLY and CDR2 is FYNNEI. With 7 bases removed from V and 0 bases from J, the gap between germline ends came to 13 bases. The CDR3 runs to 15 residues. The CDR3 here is CASNGVGYSNQPQHF. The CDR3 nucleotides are TGTGCCAGCAACGGGGTGGGCTATAGCAATCAGCCCCAGCATTTT.

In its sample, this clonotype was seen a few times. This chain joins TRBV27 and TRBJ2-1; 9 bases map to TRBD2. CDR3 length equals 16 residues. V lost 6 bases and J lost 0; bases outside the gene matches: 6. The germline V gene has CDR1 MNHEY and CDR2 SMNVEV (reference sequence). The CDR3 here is CASRWTSVSSYNEQFF. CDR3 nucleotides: TGTGCCAGCAGATGGACTAGCGTCAGCTCCTACAATGAGCAGTTCTTC.

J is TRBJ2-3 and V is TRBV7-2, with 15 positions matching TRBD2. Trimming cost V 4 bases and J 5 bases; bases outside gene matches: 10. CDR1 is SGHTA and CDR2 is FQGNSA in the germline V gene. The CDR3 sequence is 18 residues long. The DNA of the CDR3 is TGTGCCAGCAGCTACCCCGGACTAGCGGGAGGGCGTATAGATACGCAGTATTTT. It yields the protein CASSYPGLAGGRIDTQYF.